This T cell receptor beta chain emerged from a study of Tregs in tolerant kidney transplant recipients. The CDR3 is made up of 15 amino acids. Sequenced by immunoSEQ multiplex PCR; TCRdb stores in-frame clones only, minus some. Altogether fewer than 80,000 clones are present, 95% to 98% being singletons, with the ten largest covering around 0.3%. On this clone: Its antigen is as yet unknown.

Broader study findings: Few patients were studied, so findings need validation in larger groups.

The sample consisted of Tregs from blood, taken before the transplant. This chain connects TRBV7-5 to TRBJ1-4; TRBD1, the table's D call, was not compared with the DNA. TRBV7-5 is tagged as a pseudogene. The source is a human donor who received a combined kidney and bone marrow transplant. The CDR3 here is CVRSACGQGAEKLFF. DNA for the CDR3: TGTGTCAGAAGCGCGTGCGGACAGGGGGCTGAAAAACTGTTTTTT.